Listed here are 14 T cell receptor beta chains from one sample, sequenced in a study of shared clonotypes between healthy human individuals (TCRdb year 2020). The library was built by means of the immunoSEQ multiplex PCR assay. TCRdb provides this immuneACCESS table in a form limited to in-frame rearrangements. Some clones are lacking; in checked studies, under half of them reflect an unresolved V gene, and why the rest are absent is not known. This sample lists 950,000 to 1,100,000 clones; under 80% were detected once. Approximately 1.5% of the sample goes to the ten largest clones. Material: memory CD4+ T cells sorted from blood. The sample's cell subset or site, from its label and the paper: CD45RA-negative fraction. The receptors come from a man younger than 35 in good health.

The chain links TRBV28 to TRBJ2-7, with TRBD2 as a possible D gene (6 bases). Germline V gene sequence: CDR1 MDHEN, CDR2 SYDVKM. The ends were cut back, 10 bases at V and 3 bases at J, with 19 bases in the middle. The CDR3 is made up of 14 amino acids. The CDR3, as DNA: TGTGCCACCGGGGGACCGCATAATAACTACGAGCAGTACTTC. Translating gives CATGGPHNNYEQYF.

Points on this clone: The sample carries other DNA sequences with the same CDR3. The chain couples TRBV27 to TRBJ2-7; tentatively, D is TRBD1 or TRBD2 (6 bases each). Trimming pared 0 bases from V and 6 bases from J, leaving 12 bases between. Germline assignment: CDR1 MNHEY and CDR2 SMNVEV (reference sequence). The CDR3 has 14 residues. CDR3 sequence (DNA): TGTGCCAGCAGTTTATCGGGGGGCGGGCGCGAGCAGTACTTC. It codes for CASSLSGGGREQYF.

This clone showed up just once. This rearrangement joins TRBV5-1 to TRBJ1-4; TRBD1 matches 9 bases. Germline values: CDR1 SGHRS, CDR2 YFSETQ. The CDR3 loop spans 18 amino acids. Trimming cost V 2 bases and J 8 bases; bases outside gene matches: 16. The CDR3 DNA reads TGCGCCAGCAGCTTAGGATCCGGGACAGGGAAGTTGGAGGAAAAACTGTTTTTT. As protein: CASSLGSGTGKLEEKLFF.

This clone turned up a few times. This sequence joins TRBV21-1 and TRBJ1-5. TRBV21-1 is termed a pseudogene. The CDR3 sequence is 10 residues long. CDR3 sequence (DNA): TGTGCCAGCAGGGATTGGCCCCAGCATTTT. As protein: CASRDWPQHF.

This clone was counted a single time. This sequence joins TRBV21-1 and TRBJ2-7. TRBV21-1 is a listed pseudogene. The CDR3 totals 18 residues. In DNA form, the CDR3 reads TGTGCCAGCAGCAAAGCGCGGAAAGGGACCCCGAGGGGCTACGAGCAGTACTTC. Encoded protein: CASSKARKGTPRGYEQYF.

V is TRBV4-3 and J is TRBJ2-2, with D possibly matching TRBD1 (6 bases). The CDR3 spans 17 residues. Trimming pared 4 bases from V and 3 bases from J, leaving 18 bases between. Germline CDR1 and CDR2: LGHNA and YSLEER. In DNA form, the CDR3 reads TGCGCCAGCAGCCGCTCCAGGGGATGGAAGGACACCGGGGAGCTGTTTTTT. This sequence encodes CASSRSRGWKDTGELFF.

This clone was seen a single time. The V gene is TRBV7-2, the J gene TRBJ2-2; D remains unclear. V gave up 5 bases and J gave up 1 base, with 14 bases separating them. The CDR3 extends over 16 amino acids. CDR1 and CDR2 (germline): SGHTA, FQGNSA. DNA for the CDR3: TGTGCCAGCAGCCCCCGAGTGGCTATGAACACCGGGGAGCTGTTTTTT. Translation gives CASSPRVAMNTGELFF.

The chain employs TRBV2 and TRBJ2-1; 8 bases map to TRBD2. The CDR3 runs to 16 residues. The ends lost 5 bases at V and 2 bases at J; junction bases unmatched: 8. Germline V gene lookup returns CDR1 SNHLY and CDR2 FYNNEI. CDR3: CASSLEGLGTYNEQFF. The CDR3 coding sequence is TGTGCCAGCAGTCTAGAGGGACTAGGGACCTACAATGAGCAGTTCTTC.

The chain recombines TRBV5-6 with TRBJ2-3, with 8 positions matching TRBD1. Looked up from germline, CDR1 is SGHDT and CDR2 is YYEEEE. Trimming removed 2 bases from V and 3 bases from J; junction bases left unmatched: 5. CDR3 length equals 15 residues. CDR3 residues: CASSFERTGTDTQYF. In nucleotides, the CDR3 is TGTGCCAGCAGCTTCGAAAGGACAGGGACAGATACGCAGTATTTT.

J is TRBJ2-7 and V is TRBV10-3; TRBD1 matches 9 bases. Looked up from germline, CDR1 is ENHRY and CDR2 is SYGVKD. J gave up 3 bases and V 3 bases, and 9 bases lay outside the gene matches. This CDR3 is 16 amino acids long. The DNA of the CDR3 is TGTGCCATCAGTGATGGGACAGGGAGACACCTCTACGAGCAGTACTTC. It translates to CAISDGTGRHLYEQYF.

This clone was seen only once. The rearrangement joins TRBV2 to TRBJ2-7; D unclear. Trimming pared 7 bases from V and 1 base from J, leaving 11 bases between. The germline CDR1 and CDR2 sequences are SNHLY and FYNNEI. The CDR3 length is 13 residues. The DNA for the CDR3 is TGTGCCAGCAAACGAGCCTTTTCCTACGAGCAGTACTTC. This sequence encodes CASKRAFSYEQYF.

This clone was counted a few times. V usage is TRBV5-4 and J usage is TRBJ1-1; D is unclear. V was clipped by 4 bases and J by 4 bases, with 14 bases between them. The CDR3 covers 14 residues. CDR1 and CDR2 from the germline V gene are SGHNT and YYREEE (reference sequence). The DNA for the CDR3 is TGTGCCAGCAGCGGTGCTACGGGGAGCACTGAAGCTTTCTTT. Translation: CASSGATGSTEAFF.

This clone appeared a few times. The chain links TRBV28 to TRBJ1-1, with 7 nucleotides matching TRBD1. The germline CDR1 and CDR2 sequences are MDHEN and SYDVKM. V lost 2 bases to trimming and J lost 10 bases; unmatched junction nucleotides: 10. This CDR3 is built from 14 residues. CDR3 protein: CASSLPHRGVGAFF. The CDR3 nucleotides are TGTGCCAGCAGTTTACCCCACAGGGGAGTAGGAGCTTTCTTT. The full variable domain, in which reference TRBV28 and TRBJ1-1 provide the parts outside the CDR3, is DVKVTQSSRYLVKRTGEKVFLECVQDMDHENMFWYRQDPGLGLRLIYFSYDVKMKEKGDIPEGYSVSREKKERFSLILESASTNQTSMYLCASSLPHRGVGAFFGQGTRLTVV.

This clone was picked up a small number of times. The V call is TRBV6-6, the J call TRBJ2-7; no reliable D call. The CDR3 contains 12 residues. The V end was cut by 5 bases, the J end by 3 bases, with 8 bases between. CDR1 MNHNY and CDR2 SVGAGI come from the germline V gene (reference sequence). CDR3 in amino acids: CASSTPVYEQYF. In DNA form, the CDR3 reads TGTGCCAGCAGTACGCCAGTCTACGAGCAGTACTTC.